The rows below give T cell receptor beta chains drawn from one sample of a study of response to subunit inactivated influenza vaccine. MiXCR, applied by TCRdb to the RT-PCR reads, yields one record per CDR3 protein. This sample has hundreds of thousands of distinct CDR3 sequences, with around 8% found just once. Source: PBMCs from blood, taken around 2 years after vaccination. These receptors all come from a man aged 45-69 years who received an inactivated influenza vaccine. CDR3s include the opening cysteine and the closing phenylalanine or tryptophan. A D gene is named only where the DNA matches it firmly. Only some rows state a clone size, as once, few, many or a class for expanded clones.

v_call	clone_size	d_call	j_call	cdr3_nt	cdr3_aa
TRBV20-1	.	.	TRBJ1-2	TGCAGTGCTAAGTCGACACCCTATGGCTACACCTTC	CSAKSTPYGYTF
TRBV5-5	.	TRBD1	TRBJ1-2	TGTGCCAGCAGCTCTTCGGACAGGGCTAAGACCTTC	CASSSSDRAKTF
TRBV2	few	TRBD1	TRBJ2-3	TGTGCCAGCACGGGACAGCCCACAGATACGCAGTATTTT	CASTGQPTDTQYF
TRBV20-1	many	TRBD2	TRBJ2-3	TGCAGTAGCAGACTTCCGGGACTAGCACGGACAGATACGCAGTATTTT	CSSRLPGLARTDTQYF
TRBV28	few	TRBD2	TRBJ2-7	TGTGCCAGCAGTTTCTCGGGAGGGCCCGAGCAGTACTTC	CASSFSGGPEQYF
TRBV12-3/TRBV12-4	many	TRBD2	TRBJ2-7	TGTGCCAGCAGTTTAGGTTCTAGCGGTGTCTACGAGCAGTACTTC	CASSLGSSGVYEQYF
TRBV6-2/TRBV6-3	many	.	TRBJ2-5	TGTGCCAGCGCCCAGTCGGGACAAGAGACCCAGTACTTC	CASAQSGQETQYF
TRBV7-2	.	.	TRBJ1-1	TGTGCCAGCAGCTTTTGGGCCAGCCAAAACACTGAAGCTTTCTTT	CASSFWASQNTEAFF
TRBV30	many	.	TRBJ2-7	TGTGCCTGGAGTGTAAACTACTACGAGCAGTACTTC	CAWSVNYYEQYF
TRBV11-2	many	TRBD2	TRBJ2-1	TGTGCCAGCAGCTTAGGCACGACTAGCTCGGGTGAGCAGTTCTTC	CASSLGTTSSGEQFF
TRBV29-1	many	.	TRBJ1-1	TGCAGCGTTGAAGCGGGGATGGGAGGCACTGAAGCTTTCTTT	CSVEAGMGGTEAFF
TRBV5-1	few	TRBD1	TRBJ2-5	TGCGCCAGCAGCTTCGACAGGGCAGAGACCCAGTACTTC	CASSFDRAETQYF
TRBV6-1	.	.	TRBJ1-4	TGTGCCAGCAGTGAAGCGCCGGACATAGCCAATGAAAAACTGTTTTTT	CASSEAPDIANEKLFF
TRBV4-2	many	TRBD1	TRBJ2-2	TGTGCCAGCAGCCAAGATCGGGCCAGGGGGCGCGACCGGGAGCTGTTTTTT	CASSQDRARGRDRELFF
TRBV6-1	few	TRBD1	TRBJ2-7	TGTGCCAGCAGCCTAACCGGGACAGGGATAAGCGAGCAGTACTTC	CASSLTGTGISEQYF
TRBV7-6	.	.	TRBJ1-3	TGTGCCAGCAGCTTAGATTGGGGTGACACCATATATTTT	CASSLDWGDTIYF